What follows describes a single T cell receptor beta chain. Under the authors' procedure: The authors estimated nucleated cell counts from reference gene primer amplification. Using immunoSEQ multiplex PCR, the repertoire was profiled, and TCRdb retains in-frame clones only, with some absent. The V and J calls and clone size were taken over from that table, and D and trimming were inferred from the DNA. Here the sample spans almost 500,000 clones, around nine tenths being singletons. These data come from a study of blood T cell repertoires in COVID-19. V lost 3 bases and J 0 bases, leaving 8 bases between the germline ends. Per the germline V gene, CDR1 is SQVTM and CDR2 is ANQGSEA. This CDR3 has 13 residues.

The chain combines TRBV29-1 with TRBJ1-2; D uncertain. This TCR came from a woman in her sixties or seventies who had recovered from COVID-19. Sequenced material: PBMCs or T cells enriched from blood (not recorded which). For the CDR3, the DNA is TGCAGCGTTGAGCCCGGGGCTAACTATGGCTACACCTTC. As protein: CSVEPGANYGYTF.